This T cell receptor beta chain was captured in a study of cytomegalovirus exposure and HLA in healthy donors. Study results and caveats: Donors were assumed by presence/absence analyses to have roughly uniform sequencing depth. Several of the most significant clusters were apparently associated with common viral pathogens in a later analysis. Productive status was seen about 90% or about 30% of the time for most TCR beta V segments in an earlier analysis. Overall, roughly 150 TCR beta chains were annotated as cytomegalovirus-associated.

The J segment lost 5 bases and the V segment lost 5 bases, leaving 10 bases of the junction unmatched. Germline assignment: CDR1 SGHRS and CDR2 YFSETQ. The CDR3 is 15 residues long. Of note for this clone: Its antigen is as yet unknown.

A multiplex PCR was run with 60 Vbeta primers and 13 Jbeta primers. Method: immunoSEQ multiplex PCR; TCRdb's copy keeps in-frame clones and lacks some. Recorded for this sample: fewer than 130,000 clones. The material sequenced was PBMCs. This receptor was identified in a man aged 50 to 59 in good health and CMV-seronegative. V is TRBV5-1 and J is TRBJ2-5, with 9 nucleotides matching TRBD2. The CDR3 region has the DNA TGCGCCAGCAGTGTGGGGGTAGCGGGGGAGGAGACCCAGTACTTC. It yields the protein CASSVGVAGEETQYF. The whole variable domain, filled in from reference TRBV5-1 and TRBJ2-5, reads KAGVTQTPRYLIKTRGQQVTLSCSPISGHRSVSWYQQTPGQGLQFLFEYFSETQRNKGNFPGRFSGRQFSNSRSEMNVSTLELGDSALYLCASSVGVAGEETQYFGPGTRLLVL.